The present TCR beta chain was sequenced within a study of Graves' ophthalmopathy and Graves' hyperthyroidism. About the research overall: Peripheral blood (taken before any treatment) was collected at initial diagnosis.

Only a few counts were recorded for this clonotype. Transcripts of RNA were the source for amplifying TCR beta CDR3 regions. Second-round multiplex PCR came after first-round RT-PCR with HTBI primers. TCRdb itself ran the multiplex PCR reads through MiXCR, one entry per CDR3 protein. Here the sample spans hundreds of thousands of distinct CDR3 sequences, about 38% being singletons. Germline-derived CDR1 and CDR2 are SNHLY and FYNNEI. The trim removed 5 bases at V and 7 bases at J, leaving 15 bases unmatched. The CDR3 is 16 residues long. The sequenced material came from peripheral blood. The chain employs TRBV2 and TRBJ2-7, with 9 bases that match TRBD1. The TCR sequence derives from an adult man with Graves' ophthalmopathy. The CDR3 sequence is CASSYRTGEVRREQYF. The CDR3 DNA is TGTGCCAGCAGTTACCGGACAGGGGAAGTCCGAAGGGAGCAGTACTTC.